Listed below are T cell receptor beta chains from one sample, sequenced in a study of technical replicates of blood from several donors. Data came from immunoSEQ multiplex PCR; TCRdb stores just in-frame clones and leaves some out. The sample shows fewer than 85,000 clones, 94% of them seen only once. Sequencing input: T cells isolated from PBMCs. Receptors originate from a human donor in good health. Each CDR3 is given with its conserved first and last residue. Each record gives: J gene, CDR3 length, V gene, CDR3 protein.

TRBJ2-1	16	TRBV12-5	CASGLYVGGFANEQFF
TRBJ2-6	14	TRBV13	CASSLLSGANVLTF
TRBJ2-5	16	TRBV7-2	CASSLIRDRGYETQYF
TRBJ1-2	13	TRBV7-3	CASSLGTGGGYTF
TRBJ2-1	16	TRBV7-9	CASSLASSGRLNEQFF
TRBJ2-7	15	TRBV11-3	CASSFIGTGPYEQYF
TRBJ2-7	14	TRBV7-3	CASSLLGGGGEQYF
TRBJ2-3	16	TRBV9	CASSVALAGATDTQYF
TRBJ2-5	14	TRBV29-1	CSGKLAGVVETQYF
TRBJ2-3	16	TRBV7-8	CASSSQRAGGGYTQYF
TRBJ1-1	14	TRBV19	CASSNGRGKSEAFF
TRBJ1-5	13	TRBV28	CASSLPHNQPQHF
TRBJ2-1	16	TRBV12-5	CASGGRGRAGYNEQFF
TRBJ1-1	12	TRBV5-1	CASSSTNTEAFF
TRBJ2-5	15	TRBV6-5	CASRGLAGGQETQYF
TRBJ2-3	14	TRBV5-6	CASSSRRGPDTQYF
TRBJ2-6	17	TRBV7-9	CASSPGISNSGANVLTF
TRBJ1-1	14	TRBV6-5	CASRSPVMNTEAFF
TRBJ2-3	14	TRBV19	CASSISTYGQTQYF
TRBJ1-2	16	TRBV5-1	CASSYGTGFANYGYTF
TRBJ2-5	15	TRBV2	CASTMIGTGDETQYF
TRBJ2-1	13	TRBV29-1	CSVMNTGGSEQFF
TRBJ1-1	17	TRBV7-8	CASSPRDRVSGNTEAFF
TRBJ2-5	13	TRBV30	CAWSVMAQETQYF
TRBJ2-7	13	TRBV30	CAWIGGWAGEQYF
TRBJ1-4	14	TRBV11-3	CASSNGAGVEKLFF
TRBJ2-2	13	TRBV6-5	CASSYSPAGELFF
TRBJ2-3	17	TRBV27	CASIPRGLADYTDTQYF
TRBJ2-7	17	TRBV7-9	CASSLKLAGARSYEQYF
TRBJ2-7	15	TRBV19	CASRDSAGVGFEQYF
TRBJ2-1	17	TRBV4-1	CASSQKGGLAPYNEQFF
TRBJ1-2	14	TRBV28	CASSLDRPTYGYTF
TRBJ1-1	13	TRBV7-9	CASSLDRGTEAFF
TRBJ1-1	14	TRBV27	CASSPEREGTEAFF
TRBJ1-5	15	TRBV25-1	CASSSTGGYNQPQHF
TRBJ2-1	16	TRBV5-1	CASSLVAGVSYNEQFF
TRBJ2-7	12	TRBV23-1	CASSHRATEQYF
TRBJ2-1	11	TRBV20-1	CSAAGPYEQFF
TRBJ2-7	16	TRBV27	CASSLRMYGRTLEQYF
TRBJ2-1	12	TRBV29-1	CSVERVYNEQFF
TRBJ2-7	13	TRBV6-5	CASSYGRTAEQYF
TRBJ2-1	15	TRBV4-1	CASSRGLAGGNEQFF
TRBJ2-7	14	TRBV4-1	CASSQGLASYEQYF
TRBJ1-2	14	TRBV4-3	CASSQDPGGYGYTF
TRBJ2-5	14	TRBV18	CASSLDRVRETQYF
TRBJ2-1	16	TRBV11-2	CASSLLAGGTVDEQFF
TRBJ2-3	13	TRBV11-3	CASSFRDPDTQYF
TRBJ1-1	16	TRBV6-5	CASSFGRTRGYAEAFF
TRBJ2-1	10	TRBV29-1	CSDSSGSQFF
TRBJ2-7	13	TRBV19	CATSLDRAGEQYF
TRBJ2-5	16	TRBV10-3	CATEPKEEGDQETQYF
TRBJ2-2	18	TRBV10-3	CAIGVGLAGAQNTGELFF
TRBJ2-5	11	TRBV28	CASTKKETQYF
TRBJ2-5	17	TRBV25-1	CASSEQIAGGFKETQYF
TRBJ1-1	14	TRBV27	CASSFTGGATEAFF
TRBJ1-2	14	TRBV7-2	CASSLVAGDYGYTF
TRBJ1-1	16	TRBV6-5	CASSYFGTVLNTEAFF